This T cell receptor beta chain was identified in a study of T-cell reconstitution after alpha-beta-depleted transplantation in children. This clonotype has just a few counts. As it was prepared, the TCRbeta library received unique molecular identifiers. TCRdb re-derived calls from the PCR reads in MiXCR, one entry per CDR3 protein. In the table there are about 370,000 distinct CDR3 sequences, roughly 20% of which are singletons. The CDR3 consists of 20 residues. CDR1 MGHDK and CDR2 SYGVNS come from the germline V gene. V lost 4 bases, J lost 1 base, and 15 bases stayed unmatched. Source: PBMCs from the stem cell graft donor, taken from the stem cell graft. The clonotype comes from a human donor who donated a stem cell graft to a child with acute myeloid leukemia. The V gene is TRBV25-1, the J gene TRBJ2-6; 8 nucleotides line up with TRBD1. The CDR3 here is CASSASQGARLFSGANVLTF. The CDR3 coding sequence is TGTGCCAGCAGTGCAAGTCAGGGGGCGCGACTCTTTTCTGGGGCCAACGTCCTGACTTTC.